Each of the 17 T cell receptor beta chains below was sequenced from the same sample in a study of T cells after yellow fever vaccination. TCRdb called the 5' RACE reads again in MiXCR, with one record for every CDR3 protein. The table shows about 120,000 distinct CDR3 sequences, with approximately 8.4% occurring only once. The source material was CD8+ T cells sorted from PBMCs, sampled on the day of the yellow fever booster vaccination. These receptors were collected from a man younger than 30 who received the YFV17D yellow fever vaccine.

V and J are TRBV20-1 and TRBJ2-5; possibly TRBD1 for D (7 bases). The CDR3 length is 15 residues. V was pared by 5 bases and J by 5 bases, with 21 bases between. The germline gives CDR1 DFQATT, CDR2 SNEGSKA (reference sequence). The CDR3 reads CSARSTGQGRETQYF. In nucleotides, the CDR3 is TGCAGTGCTCGGTCGACAGGGCAGGGGAGGGAGACCCAGTACTTC.

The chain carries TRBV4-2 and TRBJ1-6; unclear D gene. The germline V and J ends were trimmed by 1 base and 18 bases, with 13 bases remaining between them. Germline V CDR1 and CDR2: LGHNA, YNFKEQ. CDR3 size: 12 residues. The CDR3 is CASSQGADETHF. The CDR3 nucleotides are TGTGCCAGCAGCCAAGGTGCGGACGAGACCCACTTT.

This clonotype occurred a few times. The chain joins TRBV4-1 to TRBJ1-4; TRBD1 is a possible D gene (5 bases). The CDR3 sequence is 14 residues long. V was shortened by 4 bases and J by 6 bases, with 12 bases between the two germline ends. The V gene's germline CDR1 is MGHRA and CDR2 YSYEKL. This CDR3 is CASSPGQGDEKLFF. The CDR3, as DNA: TGCGCCAGCAGCCCCGGACAAGGGGATGAAAAACTGTTTTTT.

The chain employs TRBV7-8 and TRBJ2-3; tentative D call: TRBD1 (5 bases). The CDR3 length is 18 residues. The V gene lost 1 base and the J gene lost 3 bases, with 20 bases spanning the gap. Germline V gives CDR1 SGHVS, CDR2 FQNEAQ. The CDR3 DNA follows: TGTGCCAGCAGCTTAGGGGTCGGGCAGGGCACCTATACAGATACGCAGTATTTT. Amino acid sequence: CASSLGVGQGTYTDTQYF.

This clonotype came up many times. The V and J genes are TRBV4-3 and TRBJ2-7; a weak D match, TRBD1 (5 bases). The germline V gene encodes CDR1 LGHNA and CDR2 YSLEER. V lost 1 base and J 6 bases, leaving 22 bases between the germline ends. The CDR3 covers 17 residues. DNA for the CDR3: TGCGCCAGCAGCCAAGTGGAAGGGGATCTTTTATCCGTCGAGCAGTACTTC. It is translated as CASSQVEGDLLSVEQYF.

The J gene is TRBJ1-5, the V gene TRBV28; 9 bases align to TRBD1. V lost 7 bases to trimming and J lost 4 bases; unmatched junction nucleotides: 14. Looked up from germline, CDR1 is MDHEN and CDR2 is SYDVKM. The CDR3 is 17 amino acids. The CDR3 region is CASTLDRGLSFNQPQHF. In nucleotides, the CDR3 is TGTGCCAGCACTCTGGACAGGGGCCTCTCTTTTAATCAGCCCCAGCATTTT.

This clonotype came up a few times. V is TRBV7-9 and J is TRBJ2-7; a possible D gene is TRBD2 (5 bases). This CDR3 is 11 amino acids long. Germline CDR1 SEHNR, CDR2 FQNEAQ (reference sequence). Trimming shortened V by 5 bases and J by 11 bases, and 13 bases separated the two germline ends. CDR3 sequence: CASSPRRRKYF. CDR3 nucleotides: TGTGCCAGCAGCCCGCGACGGAGGAAGTACTTC.

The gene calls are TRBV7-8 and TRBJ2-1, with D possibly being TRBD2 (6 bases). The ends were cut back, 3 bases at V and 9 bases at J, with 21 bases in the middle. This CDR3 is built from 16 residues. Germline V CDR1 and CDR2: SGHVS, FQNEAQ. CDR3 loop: CASSFQERATIGEQFF. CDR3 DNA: TGTGCCAGCAGCTTTCAGGAGCGGGCCACTATCGGTGAGCAGTTCTTC.

CDR3 DNA: TGTGCCAGCAGCTTTTTGGGGGAGGACACTGAAGCTTTCTTT. Protein: CASSFLGEDTEAFF. This chain uses TRBV7-6 with TRBJ1-1; possibly TRBD1 for D (5 bases). The V end was cut by 3 bases, the J end by 3 bases, with 11 bases between. There are 14 residues in the CDR3. Germline V gene sequence: CDR1 SGHVS, CDR2 FNYEAQ. Full variable domain (missing parts from reference TRBV7-6 and TRBJ1-1): GAGVSQSPRYKVTKRGQDVALRCDPISGHVSLYWYRQALGQGPEFLTYFNYEAQQDKSGLPNDRFSAERPEGSISTLTIQRTEQRDSAMYRCASSFLGEDTEAFFGQGTRLTVV.

CDR3 in amino acids: CASSWTDRDSPLHF. As DNA, the CDR3 is TGTGCCAGCAGTTGGACCGACAGAGATTCACCCCTCCACTTT. This rearrangement joins TRBV6-6 to TRBJ1-6, with D possibly matching TRBD1 (5 bases). Trimming took off 4 bases at V and 8 bases at J, with 12 bases between the two ends. CDR1 is MNHNY, CDR2 SVGAGI, per germline (reference sequence). This CDR3 contains 14 residues.

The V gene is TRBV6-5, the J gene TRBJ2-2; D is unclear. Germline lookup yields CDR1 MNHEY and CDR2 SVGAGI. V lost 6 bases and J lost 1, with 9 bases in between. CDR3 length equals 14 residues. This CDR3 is CASSRPGNTGELFF. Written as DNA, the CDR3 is TGTGCCAGCAGCCGGCCCGGGAACACCGGGGAGCTGTTTTTT.

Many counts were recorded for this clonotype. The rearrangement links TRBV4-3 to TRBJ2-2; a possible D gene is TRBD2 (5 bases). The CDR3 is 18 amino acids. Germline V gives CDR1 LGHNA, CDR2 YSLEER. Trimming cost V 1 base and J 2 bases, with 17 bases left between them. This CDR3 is CASSQAPFRRSNTGELFF. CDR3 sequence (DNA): TGCGCCAGCAGCCAAGCCCCTTTCAGGAGGAGTAACACCGGGGAGCTGTTTTTT.

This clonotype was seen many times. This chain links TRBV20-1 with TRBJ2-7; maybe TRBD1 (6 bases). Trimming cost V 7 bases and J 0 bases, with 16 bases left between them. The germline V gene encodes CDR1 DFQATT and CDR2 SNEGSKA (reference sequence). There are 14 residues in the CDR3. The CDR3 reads CSGRKPGVSYEQYF. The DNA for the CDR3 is TGCAGTGGTAGGAAACCAGGGGTCTCCTACGAGCAGTACTTC.

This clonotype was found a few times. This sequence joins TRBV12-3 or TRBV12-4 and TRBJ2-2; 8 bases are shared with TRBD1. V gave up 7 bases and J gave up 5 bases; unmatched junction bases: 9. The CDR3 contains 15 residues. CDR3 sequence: CASTPGTGITGELFF. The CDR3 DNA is TGTGCCAGCACCCCCGGGACAGGAATAACCGGGGAGCTGTTTTTT.

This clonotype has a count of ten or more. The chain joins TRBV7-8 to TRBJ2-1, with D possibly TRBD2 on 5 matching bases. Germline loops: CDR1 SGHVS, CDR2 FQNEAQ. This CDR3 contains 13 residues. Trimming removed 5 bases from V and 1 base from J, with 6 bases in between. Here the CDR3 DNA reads TGTGCCAGCAGCAAGCGGTCCTACAATGAGCAGTTCTTC. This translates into CASSKRSYNEQFF.

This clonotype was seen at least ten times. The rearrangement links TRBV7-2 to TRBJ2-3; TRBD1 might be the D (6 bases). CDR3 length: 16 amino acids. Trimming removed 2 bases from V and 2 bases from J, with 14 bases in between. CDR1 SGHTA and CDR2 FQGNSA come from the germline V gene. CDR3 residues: CASSLYTGFDTDTQYF. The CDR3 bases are TGTGCCAGCAGCTTATATACAGGGTTTGACACAGATACGCAGTATTTT.

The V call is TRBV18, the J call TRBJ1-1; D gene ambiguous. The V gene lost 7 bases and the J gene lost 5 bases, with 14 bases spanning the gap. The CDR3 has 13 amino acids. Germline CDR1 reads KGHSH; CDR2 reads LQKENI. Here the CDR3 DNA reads TGTGCCAGCTGGGAAGGAGGGCTTACTGAAGCTTTCTTT. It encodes CASWEGGLTEAFF.